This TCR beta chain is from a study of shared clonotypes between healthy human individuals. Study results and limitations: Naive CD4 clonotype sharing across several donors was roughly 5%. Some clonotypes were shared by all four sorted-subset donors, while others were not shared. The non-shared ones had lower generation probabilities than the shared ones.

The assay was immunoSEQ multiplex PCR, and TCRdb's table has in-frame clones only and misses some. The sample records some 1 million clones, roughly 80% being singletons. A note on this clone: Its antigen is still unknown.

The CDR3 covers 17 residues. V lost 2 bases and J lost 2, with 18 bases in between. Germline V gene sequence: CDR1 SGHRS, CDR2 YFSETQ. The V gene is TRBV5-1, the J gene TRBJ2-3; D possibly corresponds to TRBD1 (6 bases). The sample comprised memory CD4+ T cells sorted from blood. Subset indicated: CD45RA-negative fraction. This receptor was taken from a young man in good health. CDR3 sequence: CASSFILTGIPTDTQYF. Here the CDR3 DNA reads TGCGCCAGCAGCTTCATATTGACAGGCATTCCCACAGATACGCAGTATTTT.